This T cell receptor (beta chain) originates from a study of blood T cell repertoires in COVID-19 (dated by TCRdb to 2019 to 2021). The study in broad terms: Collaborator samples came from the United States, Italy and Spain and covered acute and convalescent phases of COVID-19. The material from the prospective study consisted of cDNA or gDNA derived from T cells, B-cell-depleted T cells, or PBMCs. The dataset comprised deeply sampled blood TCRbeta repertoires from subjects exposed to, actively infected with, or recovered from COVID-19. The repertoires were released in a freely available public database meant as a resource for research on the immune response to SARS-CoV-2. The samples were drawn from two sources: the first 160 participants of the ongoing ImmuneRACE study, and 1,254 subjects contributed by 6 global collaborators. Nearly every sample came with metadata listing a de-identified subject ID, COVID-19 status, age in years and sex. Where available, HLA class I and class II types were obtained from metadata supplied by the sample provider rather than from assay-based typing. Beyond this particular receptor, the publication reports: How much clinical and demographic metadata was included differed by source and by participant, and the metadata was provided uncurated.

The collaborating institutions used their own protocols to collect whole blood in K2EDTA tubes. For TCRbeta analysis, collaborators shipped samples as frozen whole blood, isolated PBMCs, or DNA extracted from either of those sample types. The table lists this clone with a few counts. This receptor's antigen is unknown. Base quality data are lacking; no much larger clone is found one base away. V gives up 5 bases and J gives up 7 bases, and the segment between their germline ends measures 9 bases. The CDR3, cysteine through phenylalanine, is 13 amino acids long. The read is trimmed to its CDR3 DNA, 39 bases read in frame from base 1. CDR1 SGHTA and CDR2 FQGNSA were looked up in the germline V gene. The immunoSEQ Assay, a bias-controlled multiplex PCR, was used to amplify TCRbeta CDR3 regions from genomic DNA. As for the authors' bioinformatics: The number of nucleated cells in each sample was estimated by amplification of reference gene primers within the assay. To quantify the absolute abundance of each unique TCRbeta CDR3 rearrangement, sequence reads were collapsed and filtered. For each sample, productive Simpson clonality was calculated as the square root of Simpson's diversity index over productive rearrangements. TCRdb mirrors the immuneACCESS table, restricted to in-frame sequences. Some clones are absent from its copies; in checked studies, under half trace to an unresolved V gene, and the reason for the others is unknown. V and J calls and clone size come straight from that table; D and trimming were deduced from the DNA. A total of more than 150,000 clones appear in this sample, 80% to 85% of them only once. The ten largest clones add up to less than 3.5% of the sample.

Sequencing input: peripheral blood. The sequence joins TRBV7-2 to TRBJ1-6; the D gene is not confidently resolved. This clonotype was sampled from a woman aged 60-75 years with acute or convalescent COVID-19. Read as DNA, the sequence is TGTGCCAGCAGCCCGGGTTCAAATTCACCCCTCCACTTT. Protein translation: CASSPGSNSPLHF. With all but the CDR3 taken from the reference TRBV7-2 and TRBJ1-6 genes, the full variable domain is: GAGVSQSPSNKVTEKGKDVELRCDPISGHTALYWYRQSLGQGLEFLIYFQGNSAPDKSGLPSDRFSAERTGGSVSTLTIQRTQQEDSAVYLCASSPGSNSPLHFGNGTRLTVT.